This TCR beta chain was retrieved from a study of beta chain features in type 1 diabetes. Findings and caveats of the study: Compared with healthy donors, patients appeared to share more similar naive, central memory and regulatory TCRB repertoires.

Since all of the isolated RNA was reverse transcribed, expressed TCRB transcripts were what got sequenced. The protocol was immunoSEQ multiplex PCR, while the TCRdb copy is restricted to in-frame clones and leaves out a portion. Of 450,000 to 550,000 clones in the sample, 30% were seen once. The CDR3 is 15 amino acids. The V and J ends lost 2 bases and 5 bases respectively, with 15 bases between them. Germline V gives CDR1 SGHTA, CDR2 FQGNSA. This clone appeared a few times. The target antigen is unknown. The sequence came from a man between 18 and 29 years old in good health. What was sequenced was naive CD4+ T cells from blood. The chain recombines TRBV7-2 with TRBJ2-5; D uncertain. The CDR3 nucleotides read TGTGCCAGCAGCTTAAATAGTCCCCTCAGTGAGACCCAGTACTTC. This encodes CASSLNSPLSETQYF.